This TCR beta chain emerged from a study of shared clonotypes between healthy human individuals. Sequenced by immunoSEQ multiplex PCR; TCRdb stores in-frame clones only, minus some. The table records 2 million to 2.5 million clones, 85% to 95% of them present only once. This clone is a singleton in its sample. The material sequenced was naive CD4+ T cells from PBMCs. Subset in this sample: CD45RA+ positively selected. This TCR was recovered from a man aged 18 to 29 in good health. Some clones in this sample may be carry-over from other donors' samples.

The DNA for the CDR3 is TGCGCCAGCAGCTTGATCGTACAGGGGGATGAAGCTTTCTTT. Translating it yields CASSLIVQGDEAFF. This chain joins TRBV5-1 and TRBJ1-1; 8 bases line up with TRBD1. This CDR3 is built from 14 residues. Germline CDR1 reads SGHRS; CDR2 reads YFSETQ. J gave up 7 bases and V 1 base, and 6 bases lay outside the gene matches.